This T cell receptor (beta chain) appears in the sequencing data of a study of human T cells and chemical hapten exposure. Regarding the study as a whole: Expanded TCRs grouped into significantly more large CDR3 similarity clusters than controls produced. PT1 expanded TCR counts and patch test score were linked, and their correlation was positive.

This CDR3 is 14 amino acids long. Germline V gene data show CDR1 as DFQATT and CDR2 as SNEGSKA (reference sequence). The V and J ends lost 3 bases and 4 bases respectively, with 13 bases between them. This clonotype was counted a few times. Its antigen is not identified. Indicated time point: patch test 2, 6 weeks after DPC sensitization. Treatment noted: therapeutic diphenylcyclopropenone sensitization with weekly scalp DPC. Authors' methods: A per-sample median of about 96,000 TCRs was observed, with counts ranging from about 20,000 to 750,000. TCRdb reprocessed the RACE reads with MiXCR, giving one entry per CDR3 protein. V and J calls and clone size were set by TCRdb, not the authors. The sample has about 78,000 distinct CDR3 sequences, 8.5% to 9% seen once.

This TCR derives from a woman aged 50 to 65 with alopecia areata. Some clones in this sample may be carry-over from other donors' samples. The sample here was whole blood, taken in connection with sensitization to the hapten diphenylcyclopropenone (DPC). V usage is TRBV20-1 and J usage is TRBJ1-5; D might be TRBD1 (5 bases). CDR3 in amino acids: CSARGETGNQPQHF. The CDR3 region has the DNA TGCAGTGCTAGGGGGGAGACGGGAAATCAGCCCCAGCATTTT.